This TCR beta chain was recovered during a study of control samples from healthy donors and cancer patients. Generated by immunoSEQ multiplex PCR, the TCRdb table keeps only in-frame clones and is missing some. The data show around 200,000 clones, over 80% seen once. Sequenced material: blood. This clonotype was obtained from a man younger than 35 in good health.

The CDR3 coding sequence is TGTGCCAGCAGGGGGCAGGGTCGCGAGCAGTACTTC. Encoded protein: CASRGQGREQYF. The rearrangement uses TRBV21-1 and TRBJ2-7; the listed D gene, TRBD1, was not tested against the DNA. TRBV21-1 is a pseudogene. The CDR3 spans 12 residues.